This T cell receptor (beta chain) was recorded in a study of tissue T cells after allogeneic stem cell transplantation. Sequencing of TCRbeta CDR3 at survey depth gave sequences and template counts. TCRdb's copy holds only in-frame clones and misses some; the assay was immunoSEQ multiplex PCR. In the table there are roughly 20,000 clones, about 70% of which are singletons. As to this clone: The antigen remains unidentified. Mouse gene names and germline throughout. The CDR3 end lies 1 residue beyond the end of the read and is filled in from the germline J gene.

Points from the study as a whole: The study did not identify alloreactive or antigen-specific tissue TCRs, and some clones might be persisting host cells. Tissue-detected TCR repertoire was only partly captured by blood and spleen T cells.

The germline gives CDR1 LGHNA, CDR2 YNLKQL (reference sequence). This CDR3 has 12 amino acids. The ends were cut back, 11 bases at V and 6 bases at J, with 15 bases in the middle. This TCR was sampled from a female BALB/c mouse in good health. The strain's MHC: H2-d. The sample comprised blood. This rearrangement joins TRBV5 to TRBJ2-5, with D maybe TRBD2 (7 bases). Partial CDR3 DNA: TGTGCCGAGGAGGGGGGCGCCGACACCCAGTAC. Amino acid sequence: CAEEGGADTQY. In full, the CDR3 reads CAEEGGADTQYF.